What follows are 3 T cell receptor beta chains derived from one specimen sequenced in a study of spatial heterogeneity in lung cancer. Whole-study results and caveats: Counts that tracked tumor mutation counts were those of expanded intratumoral alpha and beta TCRs.

Sample time point: sample taken at primary tumor resection. TCRdb re-called the 5' RACE reads through MiXCR, storing one row per CDR3 protein. The profile covers 15,000 to 20,000 distinct CDR3 sequences, with around 6.5% appearing a single time and around 3.6% taken by the ten largest. Their antigens are not known. Sequenced here: lung tumor tissue, sampled at surgery. These receptors were taken from a female donor with early-stage non-small cell lung cancer.

The gene calls are TRBV2 and TRBJ2-3; 9 bases fit TRBD2. J gave up 5 bases and V 7 bases, and 16 bases lay outside the gene matches. The CDR3 length is 17 residues. Germline V lookup: CDR1 SNHLY, CDR2 FYNNEI. The CDR3 reads CASTEPGGRAGGDTQYF. The CDR3 DNA reads TGTGCCAGCACCGAACCTGGCGGGAGGGCCGGGGGAGATACGCAGTATTTT.

The J gene is TRBJ2-1, the V gene TRBV7-4; D ambiguous. The CDR3 runs to 11 residues. Germline lookup yields CDR1 SGHVT and CDR2 SQSDAQ. V dropped 5 bases and J dropped 13 bases, with 12 bases sitting between them. The CDR3 loop reads CASSPRTHQFF. CDR3 in DNA: TGTGCCAGCAGCCCCCGGACCCATCAGTTCTTC.

At least ten counts were recorded for this clonotype. The chain is built from TRBV7-8 and TRBJ1-1; tentative D call: TRBD1 (5 bases). CDR3 length: 13 residues. Looked up from germline, CDR1 is SGHVS and CDR2 is FQNEAQ. Trimming removed 5 bases at V and 1 base at J, with 8 bases between. DNA for the CDR3: TGTGCCAGCAGCCTTGGACAGAACACTGAAGCTTTCTTT. Its protein is CASSLGQNTEAFF.